This note documents a single T cell receptor (beta chain) sequence. This entry belongs to a study of shared clonotypes between healthy human individuals. The data were produced by immunoSEQ multiplex PCR, yet TCRdb's version contains in-frame clones alone and is incomplete. Here the sample spans some 350,000 clones, approximately 74% being singletons. Germline V gene lookup returns CDR1 ENHRY and CDR2 SYGVKD. The CDR3 covers 16 residues. The V call is TRBV10-3, the J call TRBJ2-5; TRBD1 matches 9 bases. The assigned J gene may be wrong: the sequence end matches TRBJ2-7 better. Sequencing was carried out using memory CD4+ T cells sorted from blood. As for subset: CD45RA-negative fraction. This clonotype was obtained from a young man in good health. CDR3 DNA sequence: TGTGCCATCAGTGACCCCGGGACAGGGTTTTCCTACGAGCAGTACTTC. Its protein is CAISDPGTGFSYEQYF.